A selection of T cell receptor beta chains follows, all from one sample in a study of T cells in Graves' hyperthyroidism and ophthalmopathy. TCRdb recomputed calls from the multiplex PCR reads with MiXCR, one row per CDR3 protein. The table lists about 270,000 distinct CDR3 sequences, roughly 22% of them singletons. Material: blood. The receptors come from a man aged 25 to 45 with Graves' ophthalmopathy. The conserved cysteine and the conserved F or W are not part of the CDR3 here. D genes are given only for firm matches.

>TRBD2|TRBV12-3/TRBV12-4|TRBJ2-1
ASSLGAGAYNEQF
>.|TRBV27|TRBJ1-5
ASSLWGRPGRKQPQH
>TRBD2|TRBV19|TRBJ2-1
ASSPGTSGMNEQF
>TRBD1|TRBV6-2/TRBV6-3|TRBJ1-2
ASRPSGTAGGYT
>.|TRBV3-1|TRBJ1-2
ASSQEGLLFFGYT
>TRBD2|TRBV9|TRBJ2-7
ASSSGTRGYEQY
>.|TRBV6-5|TRBJ2-7
ASSYSKARGSSYEQY
>TRBD2|TRBV5-1|TRBJ2-2
ASSSGLADTGELF
>.|TRBV9|TRBJ2-1
PTREETYNEQF
>.|TRBV19|TRBJ1-1
ASSEEDTLNTEAF
>.|TRBV30|TRBJ2-7
AWSVSSGYEQY
>TRBD2|TRBV2|TRBJ2-3
ASRKRGGTDTQY
>TRBD2|TRBV7-9|TRBJ2-1
ASSAKGTSGTYNEQF
>TRBD2|TRBV11-3|TRBJ2-3
ASSIGTSERTDTQY
>.|TRBV30|TRBJ1-1
AWSVVAEAF
>.|TRBV6-1|TRBJ1-5
ASSPTGAYNQPQH
>.|TRBV7-9|TRBJ2-2
ASSSVGSFTGELF
>.|TRBV10-2|TRBJ2-3
ASSAGDTQY
>TRBD1|TRBV29-1|TRBJ1-1
SVYGLITDRALNTEAF
>.|TRBV2|TRBJ1-5
ASSQERGGNQPQH
>.|TRBV29-1|TRBJ2-4
SVLPPQGGNIQY
>.|TRBV20-1|TRBJ1-6
SARQGIWGSPLH
>.|TRBV3-1|TRBJ2-5
ASSPGRADQETQY
>TRBD2|TRBV7-8|TRBJ2-3
ASSFRASGTPTDTQY
>.|TRBV5-1|TRBJ2-7
ASSLRQGIGEQY
>TRBD1|TRBV24-1|TRBJ2-1
ATSDGPGQGYNEQF
>TRBD1|TRBV5-1|TRBJ1-2
ASSLQGGLDGYT
>.|TRBV7-9|TRBJ2-6
ASSPTSSGANVLT
>TRBD2|TRBV28|TRBJ2-1
ASGPTSGSRHEQF
>.|TRBV10-1|TRBJ1-2
ASSGKGPKRNGYT
>.|TRBV7-6|TRBJ2-1
ASSKKVEQF
>.|TRBV12-5|TRBJ2-3
ASGLVLVDDTQY
>.|TRBV20-1|TRBJ2-5
SASGSGETQY
>TRBD2|TRBV10-1|TRBJ2-7
ASSSGKNAYEQY
>.|TRBV6-2/TRBV6-3|TRBJ2-2
ASSQRALTGELF
>.|TRBV9|TRBJ2-1
ASSVAPYMVSGDEQF
>.|TRBV12-3/TRBV12-4|TRBJ1-2
ASSRRDVPYGYT
>.|TRBV20-1|TRBJ2-3
SAASGLDTQY
>.|TRBV12-5|TRBJ2-7
ASGLTSWREQY
>TRBD2|TRBV6-1|TRBJ2-5
ASSHGSGRAGGETQY
>.|TRBV20-1|TRBJ2-1
SAGNNYNEQF